This T cell receptor beta chain originates from a study of T cell responses to AZD1222 COVID-19 vaccine (dated by TCRdb to 2020 to 2023). Some background on the complete study: Because spike-specific TCR depth and breadth did not differ between the two schedules, AZD1222 recipients who got a second dose at roughly 4 weeks were pooled with those who got a second dose at roughly 12 weeks. A total of just over 230 trial participants underwent TCR sequencing, of whom some 210 received two doses of AZD1222 and some 25 received two doses of the MenACWY control vaccine. Trial participants were enrolled by age into 18-55, 56-69 and 70-plus year subgroups, with roughly 160, 29 and 62 TCR-sequenced participants respectively.

What this sample's time point label stands for: baseline before first vaccination. Vaccinee samples were obtained from the UK trials COV001 and COV002, which included a single-blind randomized controlled phase 2/3 trial of AZD1222 (ChAdOx1 nCoV-19) in healthy adults. For TCRbeta chain sequencing, PBMC samples from trial participants were taken at day 0 and at day 28 after the second dose. Study-wide findings and limitations: Because no samples from the day 14 peak response were available, repertoires could be characterized only after the peak T cell response. Most participants were white British and females outnumbered males, and the authors suggested that clonal diversity may have been underestimated. A significant rise in spike-specific TCR breadth and depth was observed after two AZD1222 doses relative to day 0 and relative to MenACWY recipients. Conclusions about previously exposed vaccinees are limited because only a handful of AZD1222 recipients were SARS-CoV-2 seropositive at baseline. Nearly half of unique spike-specific TCRs reportedly recognized epitopes outside regions mutated in the B.1.351 and B.1.1.7 variants. In the small 56-69-year group, the increase in depth fell short of significance, most likely because of low power. The vaccine-associated CD4 TCRs covered the entire spike protein, and the dominant responses fell in regions 160-218 and 743-854.

Turning to this clone: Its target antigen remains unknown. No base quality values were provided; no much bigger clone lies one nucleotide off.

The CDR3 regions of human TCRbeta chains were analyzed by immunosequencing. In the original analysis: TCRs in the repertoires were compared against a reference library of SARS-CoV-2-specific TCRs that had been generated with the MIRA antigen-specificity platform. Breadth meant the fraction of unique TCRs that were SARS-CoV-2-associated, whereas depth meant the fraction of total T cells that were SARS-CoV-2-associated. Using the MIRA data, every spike-specific TCR was mapped to the spike region that the TCR reacted to and assigned to either a CD4 or a CD8 class. Log10-transformed breadth and depth values were compared by one-way ANOVA with Sidak's multiple comparisons tests. TCRdb took over this immuneACCESS table, retaining in-frame rearrangements with V and J assigned. Such tables are incomplete; in checked studies, under half of the missing clones stem from an unresolved V gene, and the remainder is unexplained. D and trimming come from the DNA, and the V and J calls and clone size come from that table. The sample table holds roughly 150,000 clones, of which approximately 90% were seen once. The ten largest clones take up 1.8% of the sample.

V is pared back by 1 base and J by 3 bases, with 18 bases lying between the germline termini. The CDR3 runs 17 residues from the cysteine to the phenylalanine. Only the CDR3 portion is preserved as DNA: 51 bases, with reading frame beginning at the first base. Looking up the germline V gene yields CDR1 LGHNA and CDR2 YNFKEQ. Here the sequenced sample was peripheral blood, taken on day 0 of AZD1222 vaccination. The chain was built from TRBV4-2 and TRBJ1-2; TRBD1 could be the D gene, as 5 bases match. This receptor was identified in an adult in good health. The CDR3 protein is CASSQVNREGSHYGYTF. In nucleotide form, the sequence is TGTGCCAGCAGCCAAGTTAATAGGGAGGGGTCCCACTATGGCTACACCTTC.